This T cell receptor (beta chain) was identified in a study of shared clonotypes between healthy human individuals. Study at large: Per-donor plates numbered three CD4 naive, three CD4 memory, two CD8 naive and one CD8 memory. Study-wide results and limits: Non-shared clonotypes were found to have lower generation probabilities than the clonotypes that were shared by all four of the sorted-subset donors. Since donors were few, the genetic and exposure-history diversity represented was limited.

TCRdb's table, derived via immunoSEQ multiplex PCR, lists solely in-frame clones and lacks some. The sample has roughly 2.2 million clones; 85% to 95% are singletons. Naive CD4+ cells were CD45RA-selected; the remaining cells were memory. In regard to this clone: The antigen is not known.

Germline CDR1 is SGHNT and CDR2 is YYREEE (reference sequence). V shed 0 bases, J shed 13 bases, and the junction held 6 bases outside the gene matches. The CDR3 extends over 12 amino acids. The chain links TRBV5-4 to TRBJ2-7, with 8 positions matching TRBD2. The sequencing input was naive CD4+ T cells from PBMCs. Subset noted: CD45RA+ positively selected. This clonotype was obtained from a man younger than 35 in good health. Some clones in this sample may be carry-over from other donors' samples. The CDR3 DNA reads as TGTGCCAGCAGCTTGGCCGGGGGGGTGAGATACTTC. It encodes CASSLAGGVRYF.